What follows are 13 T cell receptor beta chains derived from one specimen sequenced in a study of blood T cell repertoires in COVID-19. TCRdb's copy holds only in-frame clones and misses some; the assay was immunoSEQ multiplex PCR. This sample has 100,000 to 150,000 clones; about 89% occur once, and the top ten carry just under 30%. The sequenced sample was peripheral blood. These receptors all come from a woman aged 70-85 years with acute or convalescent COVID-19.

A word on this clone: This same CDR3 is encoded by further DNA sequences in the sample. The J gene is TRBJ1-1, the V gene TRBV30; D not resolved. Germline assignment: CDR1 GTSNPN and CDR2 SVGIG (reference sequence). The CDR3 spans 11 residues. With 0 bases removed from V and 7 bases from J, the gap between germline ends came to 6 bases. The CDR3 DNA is TGTGCCTGGAGTGTACCCAGTGAAGCTTTCTTT. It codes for CAWSVPSEAFF.

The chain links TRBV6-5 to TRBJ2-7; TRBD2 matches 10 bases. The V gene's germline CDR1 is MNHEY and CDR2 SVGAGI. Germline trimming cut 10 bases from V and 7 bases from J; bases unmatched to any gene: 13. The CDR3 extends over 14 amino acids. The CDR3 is CATSELAGVGEQYF. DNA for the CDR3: TGTGCCACCTCGGAGCTAGCGGGGGTGGGGGAGCAGTACTTC.

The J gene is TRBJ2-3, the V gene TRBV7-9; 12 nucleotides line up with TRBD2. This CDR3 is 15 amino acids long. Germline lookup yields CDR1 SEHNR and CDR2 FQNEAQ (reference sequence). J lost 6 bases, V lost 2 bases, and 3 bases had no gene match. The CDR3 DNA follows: TGTGCCAGCAGCTTACTAGCGGGGGGGCGGGATACGCAGTATTTT. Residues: CASSLLAGGRDTQYF.

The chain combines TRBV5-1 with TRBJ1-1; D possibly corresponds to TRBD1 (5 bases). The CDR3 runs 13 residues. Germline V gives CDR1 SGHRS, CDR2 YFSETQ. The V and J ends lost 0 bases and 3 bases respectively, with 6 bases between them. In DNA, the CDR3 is TGCGCCAGCAGCTTGGTAGGGGACACTGAAGCTTTCTTT. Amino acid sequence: CASSLVGDTEAFF.

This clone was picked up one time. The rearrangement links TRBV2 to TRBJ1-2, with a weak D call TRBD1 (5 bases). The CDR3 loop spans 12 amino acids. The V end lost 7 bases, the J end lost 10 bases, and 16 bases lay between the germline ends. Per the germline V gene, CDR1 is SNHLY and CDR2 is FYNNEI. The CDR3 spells CASTISGQVYTF. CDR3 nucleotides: TGTGCCAGCACCATATCCGGACAAGTCTACACCTTC.

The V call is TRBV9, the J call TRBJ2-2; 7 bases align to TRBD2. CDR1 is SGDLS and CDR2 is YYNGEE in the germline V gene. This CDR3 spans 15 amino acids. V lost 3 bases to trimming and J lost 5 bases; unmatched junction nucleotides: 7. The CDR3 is CASSATGGRTGELFF. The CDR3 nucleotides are TGTGCCAGCAGCGCGACCGGGGGGAGGACCGGGGAGCTGTTTTTT.

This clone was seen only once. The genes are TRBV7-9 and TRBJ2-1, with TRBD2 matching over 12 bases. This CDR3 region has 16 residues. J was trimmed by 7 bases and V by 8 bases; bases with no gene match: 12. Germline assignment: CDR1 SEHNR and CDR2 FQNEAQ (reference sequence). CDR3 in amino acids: CASRRSSGGAGNEQFF. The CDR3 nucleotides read TGTGCCAGCCGGCGTTCTAGCGGGGGGGCCGGGAATGAGCAGTTCTTC.

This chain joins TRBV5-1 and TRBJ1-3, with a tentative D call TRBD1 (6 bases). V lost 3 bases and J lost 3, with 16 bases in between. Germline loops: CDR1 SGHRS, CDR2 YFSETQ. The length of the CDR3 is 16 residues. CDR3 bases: TGCGCCAGCAGCTACTATACAGGGTCTGGTGGAAACACCATATATTTT. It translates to CASSYYTGSGGNTIYF.

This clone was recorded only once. CDR3 DNA: TGTGCCAGCAGCTTGGGGTTACAGGGGTTGAGTGGCTACACCTTC. Protein: CASSLGLQGLSGYTF. This chain joins TRBV5-5 and TRBJ1-2; 7 nucleotides line up with TRBD1. This CDR3 has 15 residues. CDR1 and CDR2 from the germline V gene are SGHKS and YYEKEE (reference sequence). With 0 bases clipped from V and 7 bases from J, the junction kept 9 bases outside the gene matches. Using reference TRBV5-5 and TRBJ1-2 for the parts outside the CDR3, the full variable domain is DAGVTQSPTHLIKTRGQQVTLRCSPISGHKSVSWYQQVLGQGPQFIFQYYEKEERGRGNFPDRFSARQFPNYSSELNVNALLLGDSALYLCASSLGLQGLSGYTFGSGTRLTVV.

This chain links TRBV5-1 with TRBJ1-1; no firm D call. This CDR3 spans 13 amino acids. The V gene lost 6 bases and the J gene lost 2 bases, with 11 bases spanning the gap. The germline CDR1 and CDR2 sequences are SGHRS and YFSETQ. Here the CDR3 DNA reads TGCGCCAGCACGGAGGATAGCAACACTGAAGCTTTCTTT. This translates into CASTEDSNTEAFF.

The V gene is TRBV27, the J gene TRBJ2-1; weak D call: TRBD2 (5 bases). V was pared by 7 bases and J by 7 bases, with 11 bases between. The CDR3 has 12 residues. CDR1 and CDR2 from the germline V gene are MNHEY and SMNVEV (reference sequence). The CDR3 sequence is CASTTRGNEQFF. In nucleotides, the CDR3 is TGTGCCAGCACCACTCGCGGGAATGAGCAGTTCTTC.

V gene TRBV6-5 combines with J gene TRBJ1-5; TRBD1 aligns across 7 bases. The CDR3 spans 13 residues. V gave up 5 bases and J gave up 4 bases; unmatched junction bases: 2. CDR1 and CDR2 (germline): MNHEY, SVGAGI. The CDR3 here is CASSRDSNQPQHF. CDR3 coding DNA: TGTGCCAGCAGTCGGGACAGTAATCAGCCCCAGCATTTT.

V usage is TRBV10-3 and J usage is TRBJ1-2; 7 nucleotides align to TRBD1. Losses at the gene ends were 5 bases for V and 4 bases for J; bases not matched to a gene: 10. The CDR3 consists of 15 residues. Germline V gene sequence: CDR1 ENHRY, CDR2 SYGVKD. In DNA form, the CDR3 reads TGTGCCATCAGTAAAGAGACAGGGACGGGCTATGGCTACACCTTC. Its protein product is CAISKETGTGYGYTF.